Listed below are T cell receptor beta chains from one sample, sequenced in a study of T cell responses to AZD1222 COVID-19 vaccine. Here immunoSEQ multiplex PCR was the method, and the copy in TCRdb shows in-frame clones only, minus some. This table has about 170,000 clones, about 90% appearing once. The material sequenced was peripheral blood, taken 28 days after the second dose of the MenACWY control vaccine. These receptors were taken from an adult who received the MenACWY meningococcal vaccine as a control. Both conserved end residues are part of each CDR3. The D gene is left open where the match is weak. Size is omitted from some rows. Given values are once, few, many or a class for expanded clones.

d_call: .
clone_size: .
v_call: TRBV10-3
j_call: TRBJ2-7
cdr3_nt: TGTGCCATCAGTGAAGGGGCAGGGGGGACCTACGAGCAGTACTTC
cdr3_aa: CAISEGAGGTYEQYF

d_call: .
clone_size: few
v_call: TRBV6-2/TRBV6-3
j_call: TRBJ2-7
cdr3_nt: TGTGCCAGCAGTTACTCGAACAGGCCGTACGAGCAGTACTTC
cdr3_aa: CASSYSNRPYEQYF

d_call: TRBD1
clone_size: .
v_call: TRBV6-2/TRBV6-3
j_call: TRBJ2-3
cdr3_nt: TGTGCCAGCAGTACCAATCAGGGACAGGGCTCAGATACGCAGTATTTT
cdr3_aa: CASSTNQGQGSDTQYF

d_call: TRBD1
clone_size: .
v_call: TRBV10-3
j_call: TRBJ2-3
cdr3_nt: TGTGCCATCAGGGTGACAGGGGGCACAGATACGCAGTATTTT
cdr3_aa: CAIRVTGGTDTQYF

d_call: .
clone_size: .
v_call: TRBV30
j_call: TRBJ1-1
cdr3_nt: TGTGTCGGAGAGGGCAGGATAAACACTGAAGCTTTCTTT
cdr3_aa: CVGEGRINTEAFF

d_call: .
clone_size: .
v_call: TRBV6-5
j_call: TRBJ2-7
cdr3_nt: TGTGCCAGCAGTTACTCACGGGCGACAGGCGAGCAGTACTTC
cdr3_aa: CASSYSRATGEQYF

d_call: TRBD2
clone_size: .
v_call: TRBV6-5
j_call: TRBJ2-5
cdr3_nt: TGTGCCAGCAAACCGGGAGGGCCTGTGGAGACCCAGTACTTC
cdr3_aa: CASKPGGPVETQYF

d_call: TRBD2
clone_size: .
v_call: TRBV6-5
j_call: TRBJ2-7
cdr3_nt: TGTGCCAGCAGTTCGGAGCGGGAGGGCCACAGGCAGTACTTC
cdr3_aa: CASSSEREGHRQYF

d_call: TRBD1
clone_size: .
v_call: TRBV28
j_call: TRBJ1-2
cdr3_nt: TGTGCCAGCAGTTTACGCGCGGACAGGGTCACCTTC
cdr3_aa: CASSLRADRVTF

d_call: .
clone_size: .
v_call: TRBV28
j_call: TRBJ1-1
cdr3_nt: TGTGCCAGCAGTTTAATATGGGGGAACACTGAAGCTTTCTTT
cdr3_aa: CASSLIWGNTEAFF

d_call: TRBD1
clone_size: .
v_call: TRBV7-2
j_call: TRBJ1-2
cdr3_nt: TGTGCCAGCAGCCACTCCGGGACAGGGGGCATGATAAATGGCTACACCTTC
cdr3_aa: CASSHSGTGGMINGYTF

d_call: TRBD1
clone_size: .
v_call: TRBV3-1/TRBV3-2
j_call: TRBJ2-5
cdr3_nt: TGTGCCAGCAGCCCGACAGGGTCCCCCGGGACCCAGTACTTC
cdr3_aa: CASSPTGSPGTQYF

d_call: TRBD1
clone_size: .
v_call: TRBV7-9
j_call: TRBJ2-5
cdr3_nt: TGTGCCAGCAGCCGCCGGGACAGGTACCCGTACCAAGAGACCCAGTACTTC
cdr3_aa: CASSRRDRYPYQETQYF

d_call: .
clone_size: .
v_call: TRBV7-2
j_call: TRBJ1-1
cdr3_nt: TGTGCCAGCAGCTTAAGGGAAATGAACACTGAAGCTTTCTTT
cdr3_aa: CASSLREMNTEAFF

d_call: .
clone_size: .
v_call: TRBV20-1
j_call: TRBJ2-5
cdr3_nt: TGCAGTGCTAGTCGGGCGGCTCGGGAGACCCAGTACTTC
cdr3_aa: CSASRAARETQYF

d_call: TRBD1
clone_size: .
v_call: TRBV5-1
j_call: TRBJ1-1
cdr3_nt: TGCGCCAGCAGCTGGACCGGGACAGGGAACACTGAAGCTTTCTTT
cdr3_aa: CASSWTGTGNTEAFF

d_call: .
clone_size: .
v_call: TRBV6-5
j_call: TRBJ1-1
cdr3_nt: TGTGCCAGCAGTTACAGCAGGGTGGCGAACACTGAAGCTTTCTTT
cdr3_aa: CASSYSRVANTEAFF

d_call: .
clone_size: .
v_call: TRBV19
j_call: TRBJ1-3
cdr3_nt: TGTGCCAGTAGTCTTTATATATGGTTCGATCCACGTTTT
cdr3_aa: CASSLYIWFDPRF

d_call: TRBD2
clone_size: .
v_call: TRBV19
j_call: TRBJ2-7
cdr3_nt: TGTGCCAGTACTGGGACTAGTGGTATCCACGAGCAGTACTTC
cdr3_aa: CASTGTSGIHEQYF

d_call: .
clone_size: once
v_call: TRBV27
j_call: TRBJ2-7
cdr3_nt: TGTGCCAGCAGCCCCCTCTCCCTGGGCGAGCAGTACTTC
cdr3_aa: CASSPLSLGEQYF

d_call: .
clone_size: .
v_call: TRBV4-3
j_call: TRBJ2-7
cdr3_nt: TGCGCCAGCAGCCACGACAGGTCCTACGAGCAGTACTTC
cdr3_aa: CASSHDRSYEQYF

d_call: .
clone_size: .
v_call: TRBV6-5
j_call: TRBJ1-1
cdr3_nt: TGTGCCAGCAGTTACTCGCGAGGAATGAACACTGAAGCTTTCTTT
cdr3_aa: CASSYSRGMNTEAFF

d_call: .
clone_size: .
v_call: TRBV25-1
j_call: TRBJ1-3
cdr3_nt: TGTGCCAGCAGTCATAGGTTAGTCTCTGGAAACACCATATATTTT
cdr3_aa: CASSHRLVSGNTIYF

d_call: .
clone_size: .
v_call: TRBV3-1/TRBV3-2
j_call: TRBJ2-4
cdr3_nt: TGTGCCAGCAGCCAAGACGCGGGCTTAAACATTCAGTACTTC
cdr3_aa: CASSQDAGLNIQYF

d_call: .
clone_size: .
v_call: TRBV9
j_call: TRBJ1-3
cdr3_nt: TGTGCCAGCAGCGTCGCAGGGAACTCTGGAAACACCATATATTTT
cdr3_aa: CASSVAGNSGNTIYF

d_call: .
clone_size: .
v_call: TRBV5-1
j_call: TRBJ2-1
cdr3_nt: TGCGCCAGCAGCGGCTCAAGCTCCTACAATGAGCAGTTCTTC
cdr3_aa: CASSGSSSYNEQFF